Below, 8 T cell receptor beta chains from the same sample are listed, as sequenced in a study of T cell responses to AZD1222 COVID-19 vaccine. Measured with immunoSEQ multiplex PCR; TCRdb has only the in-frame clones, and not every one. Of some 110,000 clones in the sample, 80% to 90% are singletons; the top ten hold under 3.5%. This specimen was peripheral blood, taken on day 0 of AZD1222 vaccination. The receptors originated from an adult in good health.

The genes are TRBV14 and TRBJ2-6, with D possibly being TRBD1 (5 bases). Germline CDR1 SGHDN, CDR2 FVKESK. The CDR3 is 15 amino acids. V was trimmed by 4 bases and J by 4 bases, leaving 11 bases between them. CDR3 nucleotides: TGTGCCAGCAGCCTTGGGGCAAGGGGGGCCAACGTCCTGACTTTC. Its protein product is CASSLGARGANVLTF.

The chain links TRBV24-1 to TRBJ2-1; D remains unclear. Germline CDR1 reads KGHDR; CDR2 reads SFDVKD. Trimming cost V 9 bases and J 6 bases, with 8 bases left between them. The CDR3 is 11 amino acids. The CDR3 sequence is CATSDTNEQFF. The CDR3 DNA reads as TGTGCCACCTCAGATACCAATGAGCAGTTCTTC.

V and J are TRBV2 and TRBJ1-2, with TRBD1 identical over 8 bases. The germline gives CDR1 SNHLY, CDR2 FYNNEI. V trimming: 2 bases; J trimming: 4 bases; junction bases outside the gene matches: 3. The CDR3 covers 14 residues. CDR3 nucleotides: TGTGCCAGCAGTGAACAGGGGGCCGGCTATGGCTACACCTTC. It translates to CASSEQGAGYGYTF.

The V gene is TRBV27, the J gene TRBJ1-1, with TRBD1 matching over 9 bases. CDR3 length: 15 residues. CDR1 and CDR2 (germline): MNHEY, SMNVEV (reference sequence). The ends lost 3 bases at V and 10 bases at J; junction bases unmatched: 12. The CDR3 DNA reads TGTGCCAGCAGTTTTGGACAGGGGTCTCCTCAGGGAGCTTTCTTT. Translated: CASSFGQGSPQGAFF.

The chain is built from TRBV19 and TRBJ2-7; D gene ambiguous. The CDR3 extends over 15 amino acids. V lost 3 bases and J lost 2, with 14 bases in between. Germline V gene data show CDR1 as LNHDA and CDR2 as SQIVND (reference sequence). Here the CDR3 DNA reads TGTGCCAGTAGTATTTCGCCCGGGCCCCCCTACGAGCAGTACTTC. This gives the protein CASSISPGPPYEQYF.

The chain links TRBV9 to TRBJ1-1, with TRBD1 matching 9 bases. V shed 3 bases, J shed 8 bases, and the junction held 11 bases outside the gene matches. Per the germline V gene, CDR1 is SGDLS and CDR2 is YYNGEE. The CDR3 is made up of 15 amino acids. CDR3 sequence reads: CASSEASTGTGEAFF. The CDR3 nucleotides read TGTGCCAGCAGCGAGGCCTCCACCGGGACAGGGGAAGCTTTCTTT.

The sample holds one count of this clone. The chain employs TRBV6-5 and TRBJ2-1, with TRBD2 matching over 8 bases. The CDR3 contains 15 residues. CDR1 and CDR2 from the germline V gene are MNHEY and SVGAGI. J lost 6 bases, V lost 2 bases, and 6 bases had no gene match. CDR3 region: CASSYEPGGGNEQFF. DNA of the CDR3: TGTGCCAGCAGTTACGAGCCGGGAGGGGGCAATGAGCAGTTCTTC.

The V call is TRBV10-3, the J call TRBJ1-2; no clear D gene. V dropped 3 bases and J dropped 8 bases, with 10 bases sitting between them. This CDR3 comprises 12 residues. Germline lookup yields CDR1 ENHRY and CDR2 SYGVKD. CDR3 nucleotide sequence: TGTGCCATCAGTGACGAGGGTTGGGGCTACACCTTC. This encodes CAISDEGWGYTF.